The 20 T cell receptor beta chains below were found in one sample sequenced in a study of blood T cell repertoires in COVID-19. Repertoires were generated with immunoSEQ multiplex PCR, while TCRdb's copy carries only in-frame clones and drops some. The data contain 70,000 to 95,000 clones, around four fifths of them singletons. The source material was peripheral blood. These receptors were taken from a human donor in a cohort sampled during active COVID-19.

The chain has TRBV6-5 and TRBJ2-1; 9 nucleotides match TRBD2. Germline-derived CDR1 and CDR2 are MNHEY and SVGAGI. The length of the CDR3 is 15 residues. With V trimmed by 5 bases and J by 7 bases, 9 bases remained unmatched. CDR3 in amino acids: CASSPGLARINEQFF. The DNA of the CDR3 is TGTGCCAGCAGTCCCGGACTAGCGAGAATAAATGAGCAGTTCTTC.

The table lists this clone with a few counts. This specimen includes other DNA sequences encoding the same CDR3. This chain connects TRBV12-3 or TRBV12-4 to TRBJ2-3, with TRBD1 identical over 7 bases. J gave up 3 bases and V 6 bases, and 3 bases lay outside the gene matches. This CDR3 is 13 amino acids long. CDR3 nucleotide sequence: TGTGCCAGCAGCCGACAGGGAACAGATACGCAGTATTTT. Translating it yields CASSRQGTDTQYF.

This clone has just a few counts. DNA of the CDR3: TGTGCCAGCAGCTTAAACATCCTTGGCGGGAGGGCCCTGTACAATGAGCAGTTCTTC. It codes for CASSLNILGGRALYNEQFF. The chain uses TRBV7-8 and TRBJ2-1; 9 nucleotides align to TRBD2. V lost 2 bases, J lost 4 bases, and 15 bases stayed unmatched. The CDR3 has 19 amino acids. Germline CDR1 and CDR2: SGHVS and FQNEAQ. The complete variable domain, with remaining parts taken from reference TRBV7-8 and TRBJ2-1, reads GAGVSQSPRYKVAKRGQDVALRCDPISGHVSLFWYQQALGQGPEFLTYFQNEAQLDKSGLPSDRFFAERPEGSVSTLKIQRTQQEDSAVYLCASSLNILGGRALYNEQFFGPGTRLTVL.

The chain combines TRBV28 with TRBJ2-3, with 8 positions matching TRBD1. The CDR3 totals 14 residues. Per the germline V gene, CDR1 is MDHEN and CDR2 is SYDVKM. Trimming took 3 bases from V and 4 from J; bases not matched to a gene: 3. CDR3 in DNA: TGTGCCAGCAGTTTCGGGACAGGTGCAGATACGCAGTATTTT. This gives the protein CASSFGTGADTQYF.

The chain combines TRBV5-6 with TRBJ1-5, with D unclear. V lost 4 bases to trimming and J lost 3 bases, with 11 bases between them. The CDR3 is 14 residues long. The V gene's germline CDR1 is SGHDT and CDR2 YYEEEE. The CDR3 region is CASSRGLINQPQHF. CDR3 DNA: TGTGCCAGCAGCCGAGGCCTCATCAATCAGCCCCAGCATTTT.

The chain combines TRBV10-1 with TRBJ2-7, with 10 positions matching TRBD1. J was trimmed by 4 bases and V by 6 bases; bases with no gene match: 6. Germline values: CDR1 WNHNN, CDR2 SYGVQD (reference sequence). CDR3 length: 14 amino acids. CDR3 DNA: TGCGCCAGCAGCCCCGGGACAGGGGTTTACGAGCAGTACTTC. Its translation: CASSPGTGVYEQYF.

This chain connects TRBV28 to TRBJ1-1; D ambiguous. Trimming took 2 bases from V and 7 from J, leaving 8 bases between them. CDR1 and CDR2 from the germline V gene are MDHEN and SYDVKM. The CDR3 contains 12 residues. In nucleotides, the CDR3 is TGTGCCAGCAGTTTACGCCACTATGAAGCTTTCTTT. This gives the protein CASSLRHYEAFF.

This chain links TRBV9 with TRBJ1-6; D unresolved. The germline V gene has CDR1 SGDLS and CDR2 YYNGEE. CDR3 length: 15 amino acids. With 0 bases removed from V and 9 bases from J, the gap between germline ends came to 13 bases. The CDR3 is CASSVASRGSSPLHF. DNA for the CDR3: TGTGCCAGCAGCGTAGCTTCTAGAGGGAGTTCACCCCTCCACTTT.

The chain combines TRBV7-2 with TRBJ2-3, with 8 bases that match TRBD1. J gave up 0 bases and V 5 bases, and 1 base lay outside the gene matches. The CDR3 consists of 14 residues. The germline gives CDR1 SGHTA, CDR2 FQGNSA. As DNA, the CDR3 is TGTGCCAGCAGCCGGGACAGGAGCACAGATACGCAGTATTTT. Encoded protein: CASSRDRSTDTQYF.

This clone was detected a few times. The chain combines TRBV13 with TRBJ2-5; D gene ambiguous. The germline V and J ends were trimmed by 5 bases and 2 bases, with 6 bases remaining between them. This CDR3 spans 12 amino acids. Germline assignment: CDR1 PRHDT and CDR2 FYEKMQ (reference sequence). The CDR3 DNA is TGTGCCAGCAGCCAGCGTCAAGAGACCCAGTACTTC. Protein product: CASSQRQETQYF.

This clone showed up just a few times. The chain uses TRBV15 and TRBJ1-1, with D possibly being TRBD1 (5 bases). Germline lookup yields CDR1 LNHNV and CDR2 YYDKDF (reference sequence). V dropped 0 bases and J dropped 4 bases, with 9 bases sitting between them. This CDR3 spans 14 amino acids. The CDR3 coding sequence is TGTGCCACCAGCAGAGATCCGCAGGGCACTGAAGCTTTCTTT. It codes for CATSRDPQGTEAFF.

V usage is TRBV28 and J usage is TRBJ2-7, with 8 positions matching TRBD1. Germline CDR1 and CDR2: MDHEN and SYDVKM. This CDR3 has 14 amino acids. V dropped 5 bases and J dropped 7; count of bases not matched to a gene: 10. CDR3 sequence: CASSAPGTGVEQYF. The CDR3 nucleotides read TGTGCCAGCAGTGCCCCCGGGACAGGAGTAGAGCAGTACTTC.

The chain has TRBV28 and TRBJ1-2; 10 bases fit TRBD1. The CDR3 has 14 residues. J gave up 4 bases and V 5 bases, and 4 bases lay outside the gene matches. Germline V gene lookup returns CDR1 MDHEN and CDR2 SYDVKM. The CDR3 region is CASSPGDRGYGYTF. For the CDR3, the DNA is TGTGCCAGCAGTCCTGGGGACAGGGGCTATGGCTACACCTTC.

The V call is TRBV14, the J call TRBJ2-5; the match to TRBD2 covers 8 bases. The CDR3 has 15 amino acids. V trimming: 5 bases; J trimming: 7 bases; junction bases outside the gene matches: 12. Per the germline V gene, CDR1 is SGHDN and CDR2 is FVKESK. CDR3: CASSINGLAAGTQYF. The CDR3 DNA reads TGTGCCAGCAGCATTAATGGACTAGCAGCTGGGACCCAGTACTTC.

The chain has TRBV7-8 and TRBJ1-3, with D tentatively TRBD1 (6 bases). V was cut by 4 bases and J by 0 bases, with 7 bases left in between. CDR1 is SGHVS and CDR2 is FQNEAQ in the germline V gene. The CDR3 has 14 amino acids. Here the CDR3 reads CASSSRGSGNTIYF. CDR3 DNA: TGTGCCAGCAGCTCCAGGGGCTCTGGAAACACCATATATTTT.

V and J are TRBV5-4 and TRBJ1-1; maybe TRBD1 (5 bases). Germline V CDR1 and CDR2: SGHNT, YYREEE (reference sequence). This CDR3 has 14 amino acids. V lost 3 bases and J 6 bases, leaving 15 bases between the germline ends. The CDR3 DNA reads TGTGCCAGCAGCTATCAATGGGGGAGGGCTGAAGCTTTCTTT. Its translation: CASSYQWGRAEAFF.

This clone was seen a handful of times. The chain has TRBV5-6 and TRBJ2-7; 9 bases are a match to TRBD1. This CDR3 spans 15 amino acids. The V and J ends lost 4 bases and 0 bases, in that order; junction bases with no gene match: 5. Germline V gene sequence: CDR1 SGHDT, CDR2 YYEEEE. Here the CDR3 DNA reads TGTGCCAGCAGCCCACGGGACAGGGACTCCTACGAGCAGTACTTC. It translates to CASSPRDRDSYEQYF. The whole variable domain, filled in from reference TRBV5-6 and TRBJ2-7, reads DAGVTQSPTHLIKTRGQQVTLRCSPKSGHDTVSWYQQALGQGPQFIFQYYEEEERQRGNFPDRFSGHQFPNYSSELNVNALLLGDSALYLCASSPRDRDSYEQYFGPGTRLTVT.

The rearrangement links TRBV6-5 to TRBJ2-7; tentative D call: TRBD1 (5 bases). V was shortened by 4 bases and J by 3 bases, with 16 bases between the two germline ends. Germline assignment: CDR1 MNHEY and CDR2 SVGAGI. This CDR3 comprises 15 residues. The CDR3 reads CASSSTVTAIYEQYF. The CDR3 nucleotides are TGTGCCAGCAGTTCCACCGTGACAGCCATCTACGAGCAGTACTTC.

The rearrangement joins TRBV14 to TRBJ2-6, with TRBD1 matching 7 bases. The CDR3 spans 15 residues. J was trimmed by 1 base and V by 3 bases; bases with no gene match: 0. Germline V CDR1 and CDR2: SGHDN, FVKESK. The CDR3 DNA follows: TGTGCCAGCAGCCAGACAGGGTCTGGGGCCAACGTCCTGACTTTC. Amino acid sequence: CASSQTGSGANVLTF.

This chain connects TRBV24-1 to TRBJ1-2, with unresolved D. Trimming pared 3 bases from V and 6 bases from J, leaving 10 bases between. CDR1 and CDR2 (germline): KGHDR, SFDVKD. The length of the CDR3 is 13 residues. The CDR3: CATSDALTNGYTF. The CDR3 DNA is TGTGCCACCAGTGATGCCCTGACAAATGGCTACACCTTC.